These 26 T cell receptor beta chains share one sample of origin, sequenced in a study of T cells in Graves' hyperthyroidism and ophthalmopathy. TCR beta CDR3 regions were amplified from RNA. Researchers ran a first-round RT-PCR on the TCR CDR3 using the HTBI primer set. TCRdb called the multiplex PCR reads again in MiXCR, with one record for every CDR3 protein. In the table there are fewer than 350,000 distinct CDR3 sequences, 15% to 20% of which are singletons. Material for sequencing was blood. The receptors originated from a man aged 50-59 years with Graves' ophthalmopathy.

The gene calls are TRBV27 and TRBJ1-6; 8 nucleotides align to TRBD1. V trimming: 5 bases; J trimming: 0 bases; junction bases outside the gene matches: 3. The length of the CDR3 is 16 residues. CDR1 is MNHEY, CDR2 SMNVEV, per germline (reference sequence). CDR3 loop: CASSTGGSSYNSPLHF. The CDR3 nucleotides are TGTGCCAGCAGTACAGGGGGGAGCTCCTATAATTCACCCCTCCACTTT.

As for this clonotype: A clone one base away is much larger, so this may be a read error. The chain joins TRBV24-1 to TRBJ1-5; D is undetermined. The CDR3 extends over 13 amino acids. The germline V and J ends were trimmed by 2 bases and 10 bases, with 11 bases remaining between them. In germline, CDR1 is KGHDR, CDR2 SFDVKD. CDR3: CATSDSRRSPQHF. In nucleotides, the CDR3 is TGTGCCACCAGTGATTCCAGGAGAAGCCCCCAGCATTTT.

This clonotype was counted many times. The rearrangement joins TRBV2 to TRBJ1-4; no clear D. Germline CDR1 is SNHLY and CDR2 is FYNNEI. Trimming stripped 5 bases from V and 0 bases from J, with 7 bases between. The CDR3 is 14 residues long. CDR3 residues: CASSFPATNEKLFF. CDR3 nucleotides: TGTGCCAGCAGTTTCCCAGCAACTAATGAAAAACTGTTTTTT. The whole variable domain, filled in from reference TRBV2 and TRBJ1-4, reads EPEVTQTPSHQVTQMGQEVILRCVPISNHLYFYWYRQILGQKVEFLVSFYNNEISEKSEIFDDQFSVERPDGSNFTLKIRSTKLEDSAMYFCASSFPATNEKLFFGSGTQLSVL.

CDR3 bases: TGTGCCAGCAGCTATCGAGCACAGGGGGTAGGGGAGACCCAGTACTTC. It yields the protein CASSYRAQGVGETQYF. The rearrangement links TRBV7-2 to TRBJ2-5, with 8 nucleotides matching TRBD1. Germline-derived CDR1 and CDR2 are SGHTA and FQGNSA. The CDR3 totals 16 residues. V shed 4 bases, J shed 5 bases, and the junction held 12 bases outside the gene matches.

Of note for this clonotype: This sequence may be a read error, since a much larger clone differs from it by one base. The CDR3 loop is CASSVPRADTQYF. Here the CDR3 DNA reads TGTGCCAGCAGCGTGCCGCGCGCAGATACGCAGTATTTT. This chain joins TRBV12-3 or TRBV12-4 and TRBJ2-3, with no clear D. The CDR3 extends over 13 amino acids. V lost 6 bases and J 4 bases, leaving 11 bases between the germline ends.

This clonotype appeared many times. The V and J genes are TRBV5-1 and TRBJ1-1, with TRBD1 as a possible D gene (6 bases). Germline V CDR1 and CDR2: SGHRS, YFSETQ. CDR3 size: 14 residues. V was cut by 3 bases and J by 1 base, with 10 bases left in between. The CDR3 DNA follows: TGCGCCAGCAGCTCAATACAGGGGAACACTGAAGCTTTCTTT. This gives the protein CASSSIQGNTEAFF.

This clonotype has ten or more counts. The rearrangement joins TRBV3-1 to TRBJ2-5; 9 bases agree with TRBD1. Germline V gene lookup returns CDR1 LGHDT and CDR2 YNNKEL (reference sequence). The CDR3 runs 18 residues. V was pared by 1 base and J by 2 bases, with 11 bases of the junction left unmatched. CDR3 loop: CASSQAPPGTGQQETQYF. The DNA for the CDR3 is TGTGCCAGCAGCCAAGCTCCCCCCGGGACAGGGCAACAAGAGACCCAGTACTTC.

The rearrangement links TRBV6-2 or TRBV6-3 to TRBJ2-7; possible D gene TRBD2, 5 bases. Per the germline V gene, CDR1 is MNHEY and CDR2 is SVGEGT. V lost 8 bases, J lost 3 bases, and 20 bases lay in between. The CDR3 is 15 residues long. DNA of the CDR3: TGTGCCAGCGGGGTAGGTGGAGCGGAAGACTACGAGCAGTACTTC. It encodes CASGVGGAEDYEQYF.

The sample holds many counts of this clonotype. The CDR3 reads CASSLVTGINEQFF. CDR3 nucleotides: TGCGCCAGCAGCTTGGTTACAGGGATCAATGAGCAGTTCTTC. V and J are TRBV5-1 and TRBJ2-1; possible D gene TRBD1, 6 bases. V shed 0 bases and J shed 6 bases, with 10 bases lying between them. The CDR3 has 14 residues. Germline lookup yields CDR1 SGHRS and CDR2 YFSETQ.

Ten or more counts support this clonotype. V is TRBV28 and J is TRBJ2-7, with D uncertain. The CDR3 spans 12 residues. Germline V CDR1 and CDR2: MDHEN, SYDVKM. V was cut by 5 bases and J by 1 base, with 6 bases left in between. The CDR3 region is CASSPQSYEQYF. In DNA, the CDR3 is TGTGCCAGCAGTCCCCAATCCTACGAGCAGTACTTC.

The chain employs TRBV7-3 and TRBJ1-1, with D unclear. The V and J ends lost 2 bases and 5 bases respectively, with 24 bases between them. This CDR3 region has 18 residues. Germline V gene lookup returns CDR1 SGHTA and CDR2 FQGTGA. Here the CDR3 reads CASSLYGSFERVGTEAFF. The CDR3 nucleotides are TGTGCCAGCAGCTTATACGGCAGCTTTGAGAGGGTCGGGACTGAAGCTTTCTTT.

This clonotype showed up many times. V usage is TRBV28 and J usage is TRBJ1-1, with 10 bases fitting TRBD1. Germline CDR1 is MDHEN and CDR2 is SYDVKM. With 3 bases clipped from V and 1 base from J, the junction kept 5 bases outside the gene matches. The CDR3 is made up of 16 amino acids. The CDR3 DNA follows: TGTGCCAGCAGTTTTACAGGACAGGGGGGGAACACTGAAGCTTTCTTT. This codes for CASSFTGQGGNTEAFF.

This clonotype was counted only a few times. The chain couples TRBV5-4 to TRBJ2-3, with TRBD1 matching 7 bases. Germline CDR1 and CDR2: SGHNT and YYREEE (reference sequence). Trimming removed 5 bases from V and 2 bases from J; junction bases left unmatched: 8. The CDR3 spans 15 residues. This CDR3 is CASRPTGTVTDTQYF. The DNA for the CDR3 is TGTGCCAGCAGACCGACCGGGACAGTCACAGATACGCAGTATTTT.

This clonotype was counted at least ten times. This chain links TRBV7-6 with TRBJ1-1; D remains unclear. The CDR3 loop spans 15 amino acids. Germline CDR1 and CDR2: SGHVS and FNYEAQ. V lost 0 bases, J lost 0 bases, and 8 bases lay in between. CDR3 protein: CASSLAIDMNTEAFF. The CDR3 DNA reads TGTGCCAGCAGCTTAGCGATCGATATGAACACTGAAGCTTTCTTT.

The V gene is TRBV20-1, the J gene TRBJ2-7, with unresolved D. Trimming stripped 5 bases from V and 2 bases from J, with 13 bases between. CDR3 length: 13 amino acids. Germline V lookup: CDR1 DFQATT, CDR2 SNEGSKA (reference sequence). The CDR3 region is CSAPGPATYEQYF. Here the CDR3 DNA reads TGCAGTGCTCCCGGGCCCGCGACCTACGAGCAGTACTTC.

This clonotype was counted a single time. A much larger clonotype is one base distant, so this may be a read error. This chain uses TRBV2 with TRBJ1-1; no clear D. V dropped 0 bases and J dropped 7 bases, with 15 bases sitting between them. Germline V lookup: CDR1 SNHLY, CDR2 FYNNEI. The CDR3 spans 15 residues. CDR3 protein: CASSEAARSEHEAFF. CDR3 sequence (DNA): TGTGCCAGCAGTGAAGCGGCACGGAGTGAGCATGAAGCTTTCTTT.

This clonotype has only a few counts. V and J are TRBV20-1 and TRBJ2-1; 8 bases are shared with TRBD2. CDR1 is DFQATT and CDR2 is SNEGSKA in the germline V gene (reference sequence). The junction had 8 bases not matched to a gene; V was cut back by 6 bases and J by 4 bases. The CDR3 spans 14 residues. The chain's CDR3 is CSALVAGGYNEQFF. The CDR3, as DNA: TGCAGTGCCTTGGTGGCGGGGGGATACAATGAGCAGTTCTTC.

This clonotype was recorded at least ten times. The chain couples TRBV6-1 to TRBJ2-1; 11 bases match TRBD2. Germline CDR1 MNHNS, CDR2 SASEGT. This CDR3 comprises 18 residues. Trimming at V came to 5 bases and at J to 8 bases, leaving 17 bases not matched to a gene. CDR3 residues: CASSQRGFSGRVVYEQFF. The CDR3 DNA reads TGTGCCAGCAGTCAACGTGGGTTTAGCGGGAGGGTGGTCTATGAGCAGTTCTTC.

This clonotype was found a few times. This chain links TRBV12-3 or TRBV12-4 with TRBJ2-7; D is tentatively TRBD1 or TRBD2 (5 bases each). The CDR3 covers 13 residues. Trimming took 2 bases from V and 7 from J, leaving 12 bases between them. The CDR3 region has the DNA TGTGCCAGCAGTTTAAGCAGGGACGGGGAGCAGTACTTC. It translates to CASSLSRDGEQYF.

A few counts support this clonotype. The V and J genes are TRBV20-1 and TRBJ2-1; 10 bases match TRBD2. This CDR3 contains 16 residues. V was clipped by 1 base and J by 9 bases; unmatched bases: 12. Germline V gene sequence: CDR1 DFQATT, CDR2 SNEGSKA (reference sequence). The CDR3 nucleotides read TGCAGTGCTAGAGTGCTGGCTCTAGCGGGAGACGTTGAGCAGTTCTTC. Protein: CSARVLALAGDVEQFF.

The table lists this clonotype with many counts. V and J are TRBV3-1 and TRBJ2-7; D possibly corresponds to TRBD2 (6 bases). The germline V gene has CDR1 LGHDT and CDR2 YNNKEL (reference sequence). The CDR3 covers 13 residues. The V end lost 3 bases, the J end lost 7 bases, and 13 bases lay between the germline ends. CDR3 residues: CASSQQGGWEQYF. The DNA of the CDR3 is TGTGCCAGCAGCCAGCAGGGAGGTTGGGAGCAGTACTTC.

The rearrangement joins TRBV15 to TRBJ2-4; 10 nucleotides align to TRBD2. The germline CDR1 and CDR2 sequences are LNHNV and YYDKDF (reference sequence). Trimming removed 4 bases from V and 1 base from J; junction bases left unmatched: 7. The CDR3 is made up of 17 amino acids. The CDR3 DNA follows: TGTGCCACCAGCATTCCAGCGGGAGGGGGGGCCAAAAACATTCAGTACTTC. It translates to CATSIPAGGGAKNIQYF.

In its sample, this clonotype was seen many times. This chain uses TRBV7-9 with TRBJ1-4, with D perhaps matching TRBD1 (5 bases). V was trimmed by 7 bases and J by 3 bases, leaving 12 bases between them. Germline CDR1 is SEHNR and CDR2 is FQNEAQ (reference sequence). This CDR3 has 14 residues. CDR3 protein: CASTQAGPNEKLFF. The CDR3 DNA reads TGTGCCAGCACCCAGGCAGGGCCTAATGAAAAACTGTTTTTT.

This clonotype was detected only a few times. The CDR3 loop is CASSQEISRSSGSPKDQQYF. In nucleotides, the CDR3 is TGTGCCAGCAGCCAAGAAATCTCCCGGAGTAGCGGGAGTCCTAAAGACCAGCAGTACTTC. The rearrangement uses TRBV3-1 and TRBJ2-7, with 9 bases aligning to TRBD2. The V and J ends lost 0 bases and 8 bases, in that order; junction bases with no gene match: 23. CDR3 length: 20 residues. In germline, CDR1 is LGHDT, CDR2 YNNKEL (reference sequence).

V and J are TRBV28 and TRBJ2-7; D uncertain. In germline, CDR1 is MDHEN, CDR2 SYDVKM. There are 14 residues in the CDR3. V was pared by 4 bases and J by 2 bases, with 12 bases between. The CDR3 coding sequence is TGTGCCAGCAGTTCGGACCGATACCCCTACGAGCAGTACTTC. This gives the protein CASSSDRYPYEQYF.

The chain carries TRBV9 and TRBJ1-3; unclear D gene. V shed 0 bases and J shed 4 bases, with 11 bases lying between them. The CDR3 runs to 15 residues. The germline gives CDR1 SGDLS, CDR2 YYNGEE. In DNA, the CDR3 is TGTGCCAGCAGCGTAGAGGCCTCGGGGGGAAACACCATATATTTT. Translated: CASSVEASGGNTIYF.